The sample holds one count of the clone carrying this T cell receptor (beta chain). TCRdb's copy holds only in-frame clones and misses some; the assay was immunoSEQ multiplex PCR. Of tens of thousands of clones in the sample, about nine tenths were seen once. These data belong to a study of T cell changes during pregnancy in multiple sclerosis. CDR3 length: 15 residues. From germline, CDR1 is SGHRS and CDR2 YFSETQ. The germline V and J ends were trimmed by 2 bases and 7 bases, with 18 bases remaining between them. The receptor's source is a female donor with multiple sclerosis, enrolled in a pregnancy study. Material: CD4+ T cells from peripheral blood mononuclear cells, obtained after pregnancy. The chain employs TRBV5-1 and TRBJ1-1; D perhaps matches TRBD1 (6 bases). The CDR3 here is CASSLDRTRGFEAFF. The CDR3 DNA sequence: TGCGCCAGCAGCTTAGACAGGACCAGGGGTTTTGAAGCTTTCTTT.